This T cell receptor (beta chain) was documented in a study of blood T cell repertoires in COVID-19. On the study more broadly: Nucleic acid was either cDNA or gDNA, and it came from T cells, B-cell-depleted T cells, or PBMCs.

Under the authors' procedure: Nucleated cell counts were estimated from reference gene primer amplification. Assay: immunoSEQ multiplex PCR; the TCRdb copy retains only in-frame clones and omits some. Clonal size and the V and J genes are those of that table, whereas D and trimming came from the DNA. The sample has around 79,000 clones; around 83% are singletons. Sequencing was performed on peripheral blood. This receptor was identified in a woman aged 60-70 years with acute or convalescent COVID-19.

In DNA, the CDR3 is TGTGCCAGCAGAGCCCGCCGGGGGTATAATTCACCCCTCCACTTT. Translation gives CASRARRGYNSPLHF. The V gene is TRBV6-5, the J gene TRBJ1-6; tentative D call: TRBD1 (5 bases). V lost 6 bases and J lost 4, with 13 bases in between. The length of the CDR3 is 15 residues. Germline lookup yields CDR1 MNHEY and CDR2 SVGAGI.